This TCR beta chain is drawn from a study of PD-1 blockade in classical Hodgkin lymphoma. Looked up from germline, CDR1 is LGHNA and CDR2 is YSLEER. The CDR3 runs to 13 residues. V lost 0 bases and J lost 7, with 9 bases in between. The table came from immunoSEQ multiplex PCR; TCRdb's copy has only in-frame clones and leaves some out. The sample records roughly 150,000 clones, about 81% being singletons. All trial patients relapsed after autologous stem cell transplantation. Whole-study results and caveats: Excluded were patients who started nivolumab under 1 year after ASCT, a group that had lower diversity.

Turning to this clone: Its antigen is not identified.

The chain combines TRBV4-3 with TRBJ1-1; no reliable D call. This specimen consisted of peripheral blood mononuclear cells (PBMCs), obtained before the second cycle of nivolumab. This TCR derives from a human donor with classical Hodgkin lymphoma. The CDR3: CASSQDRKDEAFF. The CDR3 coding sequence is TGCGCCAGCAGCCAAGATAGGAAGGATGAAGCTTTCTTT.